The rows below give T cell receptor beta chains drawn from one sample of a study of T cell responses to AZD1222 COVID-19 vaccine. Assay: immunoSEQ multiplex PCR; the TCRdb copy retains only in-frame clones and omits some. Of approximately 140,000 clones in the sample, approximately 95% are singletons; the top ten hold 0.85% to 0.95%. This material consisted of peripheral blood, taken on day 0 of MenACWY control vaccination. These receptors all come from an adult in good health. Each CDR3 is given with its conserved first and last residue. The D gene is left open where the match is weak. Size is omitted from some rows. Given values are once, few, many or a class for expanded clones.

d_gene,abundance,j_gene,v_gene,CDR3aa,CDR3nt
-,once,TRBJ1-5,TRBV2,CASSVGQGRQPQHF,TGTGCCAGCAGTGTCGGGCAGGGCAGGCAGCCCCAGCATTTT
-,-,TRBJ2-2,TRBV5-1,CASSLAWVAGELFF,TGCGCCAGCAGCTTGGCCTGGGTTGCCGGGGAGCTGTTTTTT
-,-,TRBJ1-1,TRBV7-3,CASSRQGRGPTEAFF,TGTGCCAGCAGCCGGCAGGGTCGGGGCCCCACTGAAGCTTTCTTT
-,-,TRBJ2-3,TRBV7-2,CASSYYDTQYF,TGTGCCAGCAGCTACTATGATACGCAGTATTTT
TRBD2,-,TRBJ2-1,TRBV5-1,CASSLHSASGRNEQFF,TGCGCCAGCAGCTTGCATTCGGCTAGCGGGAGGAATGAGCAGTTCTTC
TRBD1,-,TRBJ1-5,TRBV6-2/TRBV6-3,CASSSRQGNNQPQHF,TGTGCCAGCAGTTCGAGACAGGGGAACAATCAGCCCCAGCATTTT
-,-,TRBJ2-3,TRBV7-3,CASSLPGTDTQYF,TGTGCCAGCAGCTTACCAGGCACAGATACGCAGTATTTT
-,-,TRBJ1-1,TRBV9,CASSPRTDGRTEAFF,TGTGCCAGCAGCCCCCGGACAGACGGAAGAACTGAAGCTTTCTTT
-,-,TRBJ1-2,TRBV29-1,CSVGMENYGYTF,TGCAGCGTTGGGATGGAGAACTATGGCTACACCTTC
-,once,TRBJ1-5,TRBV25-1,CASSEGHAFDQPQHF,TGTGCCAGCAGTGAGGGACACGCATTCGATCAGCCCCAGCATTTT
-,-,TRBJ1-5,TRBV5-6,CASSLGVGRNQPQHF,TGTGCCAGCAGCTTGGGGGTGGGGCGCAATCAGCCCCAGCATTTT
-,-,TRBJ2-1,TRBV4-2,CASSQAGSVLESFF,TGTGCCAGCAGCCAAGCCGGGTCAGTACTAGAGTCGTTCTTC
-,-,TRBJ2-7,TRBV4-3,CASTPPQAALGQYF,TGCGCCAGCACGCCCCCGCAGGCCGCGCTCGGGCAGTACTTC
-,-,TRBJ1-6,TRBV10-3,CAITTDSNSPLHF,TGTGCCATCACTACGGACAGTAATTCACCCCTCCACTTT
-,-,TRBJ2-7,TRBV15,CATSRRAGAFYYEQYF,TGTGCCACCAGCAGGCGGGCGGGGGCCTTTTACTACGAGCAGTACTTC
-,-,TRBJ1-6,TRBV7-9,CASSLGGGDSPLHF,TGTGCCAGCAGCTTAGGGGGGGGAGATTCACCCCTCCACTTT
TRBD2,-,TRBJ2-1,TRBV3-1/TRBV3-2,CASSNLAGLYNEQFF,TGTGCCAGCAGCAATCTAGCGGGCCTTTACAATGAGCAGTTCTTC
-,few,TRBJ1-3,TRBV7-2,CASSLFGGNTIYF,TGTGCCAGCAGCTTATTCGGGGGAAACACCATATATTTT
TRBD1,-,TRBJ1-6,TRBV19,CASARDRGSYNSPLHF,TGTGCCAGTGCGAGGGACAGGGGATCCTATAATTCACCCCTCCACTTT
-,-,TRBJ2-7,TRBV5-1,CASSLVRTGKGPAYEQYF,TGCGCCAGCAGCTTGGTTCGTACAGGGAAGGGTCCTGCCTACGAGCAGTACTTC
-,-,TRBJ1-1,TRBV5-4,CASSYGRMNTEAFF,TGTGCCAGCAGTTACGGACGGATGAACACTGAAGCTTTCTTT
-,-,TRBJ1-1,TRBV5-1,CASSLTGTPDTEAFF,TGCGCCAGCAGCTTAACCGGGACACCAGACACTGAAGCTTTCTTT